The 4 T cell receptor beta chains given below trace back to one sample, sequenced in a study of cytomegalovirus exposure and HLA in healthy donors. Primers included in the PCR were 60 Vbeta and 13 Jbeta primers. Sequenced by immunoSEQ multiplex PCR; TCRdb stores in-frame clones only, minus some. This sample's clone table lists 74,000 or so clones. The sequenced material came from PBMCs. The source of these receptors is a woman aged 60-75 years in good health and CMV-seronegative.

This chain uses TRBV15 with TRBJ2-7; D uncertain. Germline V gene lookup returns CDR1 LNHNV and CDR2 YYDKDF (reference sequence). This CDR3 region has 12 residues. V gave up 0 bases and J gave up 5 bases, with 5 bases separating them. The DNA of the CDR3 is TGTGCCACCAGCAGAGATCAGAACGAGCAGTACTTC. Translation: CATSRDQNEQYF.

V is TRBV6-6 and J is TRBJ2-1, with 7 bases identical to TRBD2. Germline assignment: CDR1 MNHNY and CDR2 SVGAGI (reference sequence). The length of the CDR3 is 14 residues. Unmatched junction bases numbered 4, after V lost 6 bases and J lost 2 bases. CDR3 DNA: TGTGCCAGCAGGATAGGGACTACCTACAATGAGCAGTTCTTC. Translated: CASRIGTTYNEQFF.

V gene TRBV7-9 combines with J gene TRBJ2-7; D may be TRBD2 (6 bases). Germline loops: CDR1 SEHNR, CDR2 FQNEAQ (reference sequence). The CDR3 loop spans 12 amino acids. V was pared by 11 bases and J by 2 bases, with 13 bases between. This CDR3 reads CAGGANPYEQYF. The CDR3 coding sequence is TGTGCCGGCGGGGCAAATCCCTACGAGCAGTACTTC.

The CDR3 reads CASSTTGGGDTQYF. The CDR3 DNA reads TGTGCCAGCAGTACGACAGGCGGGGGGGATACGCAGTATTTT. The chain has TRBV6-4 and TRBJ2-3; TRBD2 aligns across 8 bases. J lost 6 bases, V lost 5 bases, and 7 bases had no gene match. Germline CDR1 and CDR2: MRHNA and SNTAGT. This CDR3 comprises 14 residues.